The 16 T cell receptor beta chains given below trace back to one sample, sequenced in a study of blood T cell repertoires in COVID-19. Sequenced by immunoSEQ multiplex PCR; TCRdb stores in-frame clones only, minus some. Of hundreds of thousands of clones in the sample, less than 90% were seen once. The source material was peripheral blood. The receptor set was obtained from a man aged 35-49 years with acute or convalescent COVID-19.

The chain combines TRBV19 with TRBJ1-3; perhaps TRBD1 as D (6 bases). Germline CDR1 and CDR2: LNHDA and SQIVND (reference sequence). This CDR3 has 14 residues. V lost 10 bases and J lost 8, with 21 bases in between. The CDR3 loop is CATRPVQGSHTIYF. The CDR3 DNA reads TGTGCCACCCGTCCTGTCCAGGGGTCACACACCATATATTTT.

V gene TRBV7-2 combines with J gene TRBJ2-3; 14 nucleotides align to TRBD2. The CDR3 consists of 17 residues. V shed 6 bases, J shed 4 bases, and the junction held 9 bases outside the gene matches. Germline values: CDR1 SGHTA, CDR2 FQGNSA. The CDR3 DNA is TGTGCCAGCAGAGGACTAGCGGGAGGCCCGGTCGCAGATACGCAGTATTTT. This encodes CASRGLAGGPVADTQYF.

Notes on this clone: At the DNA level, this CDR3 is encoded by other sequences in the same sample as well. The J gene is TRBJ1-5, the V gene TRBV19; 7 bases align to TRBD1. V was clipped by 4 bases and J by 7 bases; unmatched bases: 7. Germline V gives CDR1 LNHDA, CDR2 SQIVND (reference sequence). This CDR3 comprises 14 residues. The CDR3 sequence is CASSNRQGEQPQHF. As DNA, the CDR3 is TGTGCCAGTAGTAACCGACAGGGTGAACAGCCCCAGCATTTT.

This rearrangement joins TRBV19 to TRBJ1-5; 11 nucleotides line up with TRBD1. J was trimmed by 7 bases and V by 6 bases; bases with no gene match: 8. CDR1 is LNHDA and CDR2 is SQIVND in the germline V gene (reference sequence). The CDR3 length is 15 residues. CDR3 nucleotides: TGTGCCAGTAGCCCGGGACAGGGGGATCGACAGCCCCAGCATTTT. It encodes CASSPGQGDRQPQHF. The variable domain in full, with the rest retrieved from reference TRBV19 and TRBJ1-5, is DGGITQSPKYLFRKEGQNVTLSCEQNLNHDAMYWYRQDPGQGLRLIYYSQIVNDFQKGDIAEGYSVSREKKESFPLTVTSAQKNPTAFYLCASSPGQGDRQPQHFGDGTRLSIL.

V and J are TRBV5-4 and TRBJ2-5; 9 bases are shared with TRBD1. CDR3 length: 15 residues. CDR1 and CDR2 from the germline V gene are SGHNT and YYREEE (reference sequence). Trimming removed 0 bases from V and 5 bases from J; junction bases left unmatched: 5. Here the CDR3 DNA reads TGTGCCAGCAGCTTGGAACAGGGGGCGCGGGAGACCCAGTACTTC. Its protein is CASSLEQGARETQYF. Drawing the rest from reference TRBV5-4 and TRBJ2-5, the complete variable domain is ETGVTQSPTHLIKTRGQQVTLRCSSQSGHNTVSWYQQALGQGPQFIFQYYREEENGRGNFPPRFSGLQFPNYSSELNVNALELDDSALYLCASSLEQGARETQYFGPGTRLLVL.

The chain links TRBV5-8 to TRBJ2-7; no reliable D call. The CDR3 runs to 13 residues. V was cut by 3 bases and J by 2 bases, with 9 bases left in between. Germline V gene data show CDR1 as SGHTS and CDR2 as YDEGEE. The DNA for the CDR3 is TGTGCCAGCAGCTATTTTCAAACCTACGAGCAGTACTTC. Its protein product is CASSYFQTYEQYF.

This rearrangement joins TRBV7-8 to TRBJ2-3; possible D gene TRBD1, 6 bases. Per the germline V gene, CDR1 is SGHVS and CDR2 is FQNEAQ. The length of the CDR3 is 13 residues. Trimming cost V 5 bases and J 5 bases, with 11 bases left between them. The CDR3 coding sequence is TGTGCCAGCAGCCTCGGCAGGGGAGATACGCAGTATTTT. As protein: CASSLGRGDTQYF.

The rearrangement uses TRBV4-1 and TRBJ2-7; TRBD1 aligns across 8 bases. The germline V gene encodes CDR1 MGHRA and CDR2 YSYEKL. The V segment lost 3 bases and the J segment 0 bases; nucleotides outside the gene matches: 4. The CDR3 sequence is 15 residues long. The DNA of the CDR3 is TGCGCCAGCAGCCAGGGACAGGCCCGCTCCTACGAGCAGTACTTC. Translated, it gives CASSQGQARSYEQYF.

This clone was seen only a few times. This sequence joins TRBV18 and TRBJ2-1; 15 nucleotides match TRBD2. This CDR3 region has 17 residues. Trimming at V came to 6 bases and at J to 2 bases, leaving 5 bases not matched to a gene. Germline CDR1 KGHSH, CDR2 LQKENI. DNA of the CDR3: TGTGCCAGCTCCCCCTGGACTAGCGGGGGGGCCTACAATGAGCAGTTCTTC. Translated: CASSPWTSGGAYNEQFF.

The CDR3 reads CASSVDRHSPLHF. The CDR3 DNA reads as TGTGCCAGCAGCGTAGACAGGCATTCACCCCTCCACTTT. The chain joins TRBV5-4 to TRBJ1-6, with a tentative D call TRBD1 (6 bases). The CDR3 is 13 residues long. CDR1 is SGHNT and CDR2 is YYREEE in the germline V gene (reference sequence). Deletions cut 4 bases from V and 8 bases from J, with 10 bases between.

CDR3 in amino acids: CASSPVDNPGNTIYF. CDR3 sequence (DNA): TGTGCCAGCAGCCCCGTAGACAATCCTGGAAACACCATATATTTT. The chain combines TRBV7-2 with TRBJ1-3; no clear D gene. Per the germline V gene, CDR1 is SGHTA and CDR2 is FQGNSA. V was clipped by 5 bases and J by 2 bases, with 13 bases between them. CDR3 length: 15 residues.

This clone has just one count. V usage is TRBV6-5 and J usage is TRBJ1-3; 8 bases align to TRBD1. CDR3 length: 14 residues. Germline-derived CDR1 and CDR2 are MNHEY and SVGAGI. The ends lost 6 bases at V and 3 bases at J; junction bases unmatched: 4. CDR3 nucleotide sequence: TGTGCCAGCAGCCCAGGGGGCTTTGGAAACACCATATATTTT. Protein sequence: CASSPGGFGNTIYF.

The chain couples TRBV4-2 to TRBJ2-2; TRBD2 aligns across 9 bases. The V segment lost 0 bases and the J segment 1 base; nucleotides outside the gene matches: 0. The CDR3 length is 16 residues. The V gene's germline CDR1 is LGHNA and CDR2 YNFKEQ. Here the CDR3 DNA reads TGTGCCAGCAGCCAAGAAGCGGGAGGGAACACCGGGGAGCTGTTTTTT. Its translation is CASSQEAGGNTGELFF.

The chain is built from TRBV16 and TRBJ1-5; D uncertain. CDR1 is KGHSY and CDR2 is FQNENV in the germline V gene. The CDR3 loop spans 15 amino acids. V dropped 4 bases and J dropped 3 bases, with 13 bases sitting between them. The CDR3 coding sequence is TGTGCCAGCAGCCCCCGAGCGGGGTTCAATCAGCCCCAGCATTTT. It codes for CASSPRAGFNQPQHF.

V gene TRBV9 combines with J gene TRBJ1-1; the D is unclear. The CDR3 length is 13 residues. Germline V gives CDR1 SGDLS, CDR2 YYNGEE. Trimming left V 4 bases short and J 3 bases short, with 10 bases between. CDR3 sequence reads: CASSPQLYTEAFF. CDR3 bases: TGTGCCAGCAGCCCCCAGTTGTACACTGAAGCTTTCTTT.

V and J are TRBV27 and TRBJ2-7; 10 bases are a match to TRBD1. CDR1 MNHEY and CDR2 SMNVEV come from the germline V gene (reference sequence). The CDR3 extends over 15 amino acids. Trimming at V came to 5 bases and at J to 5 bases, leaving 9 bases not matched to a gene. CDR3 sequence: CASSTSGTGEDEQYF. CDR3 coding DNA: TGTGCCAGCAGTACGTCCGGGACAGGGGAGGACGAGCAGTACTTC.